Below, 27 T cell receptor beta chains from the same sample are listed, as sequenced in a study of cytomegalovirus exposure and HLA in healthy donors. The PCR made use of 60 Vbeta and 13 Jbeta primers. This table comes from immunoSEQ multiplex PCR, and its TCRdb copy is limited to in-frame clones, with some not included. In total, the table holds about 160,000 clones. Sequences were obtained from PBMCs. Source of these receptors: a woman aged 55-70 years in good health and CMV-seronegative.

The V and J genes are TRBV2 and TRBJ1-2; D remains unclear. The CDR3 runs 14 residues. The germline V gene encodes CDR1 SNHLY and CDR2 FYNNEI. Trimming stripped 2 bases from V and 0 bases from J, with 7 bases between. CDR3 region: CASSESMSNYGYTF. The CDR3 region has the DNA TGTGCCAGCAGTGAAAGCATGTCTAACTATGGCTACACCTTC. Supplemented by reference TRBV2 and TRBJ1-2, the full variable domain reads EPEVTQTPSHQVTQMGQEVILRCVPISNHLYFYWYRQILGQKVEFLVSFYNNEISEKSEIFDDQFSVERPDGSNFTLKIRSTKLEDSAMYFCASSESMSNYGYTFGSGTRLTVV.

The V gene is TRBV7-9, the J gene TRBJ2-5; TRBD1 is a possible D gene (5 bases). There are 14 residues in the CDR3. Germline V gives CDR1 SEHNR, CDR2 FQNEAQ (reference sequence). Trimming left V 4 bases short and J 1 base short, with 10 bases between. CDR3 region: CASSYRTPQETQYF. CDR3 bases: TGTGCCAGCAGCTACAGGACACCCCAAGAGACCCAGTACTTC.

The rearrangement uses TRBV10-3 and TRBJ1-5, with D possibly TRBD1 on 6 matching bases. The germline gives CDR1 ENHRY, CDR2 SYGVKD. V was clipped by 10 bases and J by 7 bases, with 14 bases between them. The CDR3 is made up of 12 amino acids. Here the CDR3 reads CATKAGEQPQHF. CDR3 bases: TGTGCCACCAAGGCAGGGGAACAGCCCCAGCATTTT.

The chain uses TRBV2 and TRBJ2-3; TRBD2 aligns across 9 bases. The CDR3 length is 14 residues. J gave up 0 bases and V 8 bases, and 3 bases lay outside the gene matches. In germline, CDR1 is SNHLY, CDR2 FYNNEI. This CDR3 is CASGGRDSTDTQYF. The CDR3 region has the DNA TGTGCCAGCGGCGGGAGGGATAGCACAGATACGCAGTATTTT.

V and J are TRBV7-3 and TRBJ2-1; 7 nucleotides match TRBD2. CDR1 and CDR2 from the germline V gene are SGHTA and FQGTGA. Losses at the gene ends were 5 bases for V and 2 bases for J; bases not matched to a gene: 9. The CDR3 is 16 amino acids. CDR3 DNA: TGTGCCAGCAGCCCTCTAGCCGCGGGAGCCTACAATGAGCAGTTCTTC. Residues: CASSPLAAGAYNEQFF.

V gene TRBV9 combines with J gene TRBJ2-7; 8 bases align to TRBD1. This CDR3 is 14 amino acids long. V shed 1 base and J 4 bases; nucleotides not matched to a gene: 4. The germline V gene has CDR1 SGDLS and CDR2 YYNGEE. In nucleotides, the CDR3 is TGTGCCAGCAGCGTATATGACAGGGGTTACGAGCAGTACTTC. Translated, it gives CASSVYDRGYEQYF.

The V and J genes are TRBV27 and TRBJ1-2; weak D call: TRBD1 (5 bases). Per the germline V gene, CDR1 is MNHEY and CDR2 is SMNVEV (reference sequence). The V and J ends lost 0 bases and 0 bases respectively, with 11 bases between them. This CDR3 contains 16 residues. In nucleotides, the CDR3 is TGTGCCAGCAGTTTATCCCCAGGGTCAGCTAACTATGGCTACACCTTC. It translates to CASSLSPGSANYGYTF.

This chain links TRBV30 with TRBJ2-4, with TRBD2 matching over 8 bases. The junction had 7 bases not matched to a gene; V was cut back by 2 bases and J by 1 base. The CDR3 totals 16 residues. Germline V gives CDR1 GTSNPN, CDR2 SVGIG (reference sequence). CDR3 bases: TGTGCCTGGAGTCCTCGGGGCGGGAGGGCCAAAAACATTCAGTACTTC. It yields the protein CAWSPRGGRAKNIQYF.

The rearrangement joins TRBV9 to TRBJ2-1; a weak D match, TRBD2 (6 bases). Germline V gene lookup returns CDR1 SGDLS and CDR2 YYNGEE. The CDR3 length is 16 residues. V gave up 3 bases and J gave up 8 bases, with 21 bases separating them. The CDR3 nucleotides read TGTGCCAGCAGCGACCCCTGGGACCGCATAGCGGATGAGCAGTTCTTC. It specifies CASSDPWDRIADEQFF.

The rearrangement joins TRBV20-1 to TRBJ2-1; 7 positions match TRBD1. The ends lost 6 bases at V and 10 bases at J; junction bases unmatched: 6. Germline CDR1 reads DFQATT; CDR2 reads SNEGSKA (reference sequence). This CDR3 comprises 11 residues. The CDR3: CSASDRDEQFF. In nucleotides, the CDR3 is TGCAGTGCAAGTGACAGGGACGAGCAGTTCTTC.

The chain joins TRBV19 to TRBJ1-1; possibly TRBD1 for D (5 bases). Per germline, CDR1 LNHDA and CDR2 SQIVND (reference sequence). This CDR3 comprises 15 residues. V lost 3 bases and J lost 1, with 12 bases in between. CDR3 in DNA: TGTGCCAGTAGTATTCCGGGACTGCAGAACACTGAAGCTTTCTTT. Its translation is CASSIPGLQNTEAFF.

The chain links TRBV18 to TRBJ2-7, with no clear D. This CDR3 comprises 18 residues. From germline, CDR1 is KGHSH and CDR2 LQKENI. V lost 3 bases and J 2 bases, leaving 23 bases between the germline ends. CDR3 loop: CASSPRGPRSTAAYEQYF. For the CDR3, the DNA is TGTGCCAGCTCACCCCGAGGTCCTCGTTCTACTGCAGCCTACGAGCAGTACTTC.

The chain employs TRBV7-9 and TRBJ2-1; 11 nucleotides align to TRBD2. The germline gives CDR1 SEHNR, CDR2 FQNEAQ (reference sequence). V dropped 5 bases and J dropped 7; count of bases not matched to a gene: 7. CDR3 length equals 15 residues. The CDR3 sequence: CASSTTSGGPNEQFF. In DNA form, the CDR3 reads TGTGCCAGCAGCACAACTAGCGGGGGTCCGAATGAGCAGTTCTTC.

The chain carries TRBV20-1 and TRBJ1-1; D ambiguous. Germline loops: CDR1 DFQATT, CDR2 SNEGSKA (reference sequence). This CDR3 contains 11 residues. Trimming cost V 6 bases and J 9 bases, with 14 bases left between them. The CDR3 sequence is CSAHERLKAFF. CDR3 sequence (DNA): TGCAGTGCCCACGAGCGACTCAAAGCTTTCTTT.

The genes are TRBV5-1 and TRBJ1-1; 9 bases match TRBD1. Germline CDR1 SGHRS, CDR2 YFSETQ. V gave up 9 bases and J gave up 1 base; unmatched junction bases: 4. This CDR3 has 13 amino acids. The chain's CDR3 is CATKTGGNTEAFF. CDR3 nucleotides: TGCGCCACCAAGACAGGGGGGAACACTGAAGCTTTCTTT.

The J gene is TRBJ2-3, the V gene TRBV19; 7 nucleotides agree with TRBD1. With 4 bases clipped from V and 5 bases from J, the junction kept 6 bases outside the gene matches. Germline CDR1 and CDR2: LNHDA and SQIVND (reference sequence). The CDR3 has 14 amino acids. The DNA for the CDR3 is TGTGCCAGTAGTAATTACAGGGGAATAGATACGCAGTATTTT. Translated, it gives CASSNYRGIDTQYF.

The chain uses TRBV4-3 and TRBJ2-1, with D possibly matching TRBD2 (7 bases). Germline CDR1 LGHNA, CDR2 YSLEER. CDR3 size: 14 residues. The V end was cut by 1 base, the J end by 7 bases, with 11 bases between. In DNA, the CDR3 is TGCGCCAGCAGCCAAGTTAGGGGGGGGAATGAGCAGTTCTTC. This encodes CASSQVRGGNEQFF.

The chain combines TRBV5-1 with TRBJ2-5; TRBD2 is a possible D gene (6 bases). The J call may not be correct, given that the DNA end is closer to TRBJ2-7. CDR3 length: 14 residues. Germline CDR1 and CDR2: SGHRS and YFSETQ. This CDR3 reads CASNPGVASYEQYF. The CDR3 nucleotides are TGCGCCAGCAACCCGGGGGTAGCTTCCTACGAGCAGTACTTC.

This chain joins TRBV2 and TRBJ1-2; 11 bases map to TRBD1. This CDR3 is built from 13 residues. J lost 8 bases, V lost 10 bases, and 9 bases had no gene match. In germline, CDR1 is SNHLY, CDR2 FYNNEI. CDR3 region: CATSEDRGQGYTF. For the CDR3, the DNA is TGTGCCACCTCAGAGGACAGGGGGCAAGGCTACACCTTC.

The chain combines TRBV25-1 with TRBJ2-7, with 12 bases aligning to TRBD1. CDR3 length equals 15 residues. V trimming: 2 bases; J trimming: 7 bases; junction bases outside the gene matches: 6. Per the germline V gene, CDR1 is MGHDK and CDR2 is SYGVNS. The DNA of the CDR3 is TGTGCCAGCAGTGAAGAGGGACAGGGGGCGCTTGAGCAGTACTTC. Translated: CASSEEGQGALEQYF.

The chain links TRBV5-1 to TRBJ1-1; TRBD1 matches 8 bases. J lost 6 bases, V lost 0 bases, and 4 bases had no gene match. This CDR3 is 14 amino acids long. Germline loops: CDR1 SGHRS, CDR2 YFSETQ. The CDR3 is CASSLVSGGAEAFF. The CDR3 nucleotides are TGCGCCAGCAGCTTGGTATCAGGGGGCGCTGAAGCTTTCTTT. Using reference TRBV5-1 and TRBJ1-1 for the parts outside the CDR3, the full variable domain is KAGVTQTPRYLIKTRGQQVTLSCSPISGHRSVSWYQQTPGQGLQFLFEYFSETQRNKGNFPGRFSGRQFSNSRSEMNVSTLELGDSALYLCASSLVSGGAEAFFGQGTRLTVV.

The gene calls are TRBV2 and TRBJ2-5, with unresolved D. V was trimmed by 0 bases and J by 0 bases, leaving 11 bases between them. CDR3 length: 16 residues. Germline values: CDR1 SNHLY, CDR2 FYNNEI. In DNA form, the CDR3 reads TGTGCCAGCAGTGAAGCTCCTACCGAGTACCAAGAGACCCAGTACTTC. Translating gives CASSEAPTEYQETQYF.

The chain carries TRBV5-5 and TRBJ1-6, with TRBD1 as a possible D gene (5 bases). The CDR3 sequence is 15 residues long. Germline V gene sequence: CDR1 SGHKS, CDR2 YYEKEE (reference sequence). The V and J ends lost 1 base and 5 bases respectively, with 10 bases between them. CDR3 sequence: CASSLLGHNNSPLHF. As DNA, the CDR3 is TGTGCCAGCAGCTTGTTAGGACATAATAATTCACCCCTCCACTTT.

CDR3 region: CASSQGDRTNEKLFF. CDR3 nucleotides: TGCGCCAGCAGCCAAGGGGACAGAACTAATGAAAAACTGTTTTTT. The chain is built from TRBV4-1 and TRBJ1-4; TRBD1 aligns across 7 bases. Germline values: CDR1 MGHRA, CDR2 YSYEKL. This CDR3 has 15 residues. Trimming at V came to 1 base and at J to 1 base, leaving 0 bases not matched to a gene.

Written as DNA, the CDR3 is TGCGCCAGCAGCTTGGGAGTTCTCTCTGGGGCCAACGTCCTGACTTTC. It codes for CASSLGVLSGANVLTF. The chain joins TRBV5-1 to TRBJ2-6; D gene ambiguous. The V gene lost 0 bases and the J gene lost 0 bases, with 7 bases spanning the gap. The CDR3 has 16 amino acids. The germline V gene has CDR1 SGHRS and CDR2 YFSETQ.

V gene TRBV5-1 combines with J gene TRBJ2-1; TRBD2 matches 8 bases. The germline V gene encodes CDR1 SGHRS and CDR2 YFSETQ. V shed 4 bases and J 7 bases; nucleotides not matched to a gene: 13. The CDR3 covers 16 residues. This CDR3 reads CASSGGDFREGNEQFF. Here the CDR3 DNA reads TGCGCCAGCAGCGGGGGGGACTTTCGGGAGGGGAATGAGCAGTTCTTC.

This sequence joins TRBV25-1 and TRBJ1-1; 7 positions agree with TRBD1. The CDR3 runs to 15 residues. Germline trimming cut 2 bases from V and 5 bases from J; bases unmatched to any gene: 8. The germline gives CDR1 MGHDK, CDR2 SYGVNS. The CDR3 sequence: CASSERGAGGTEAFF. The CDR3 nucleotides are TGTGCCAGCAGTGAACGAGGGGCAGGGGGTACTGAAGCTTTCTTT.